This entry describes one TCR beta chain. Antigen: not known. Using immunoSEQ multiplex PCR, the repertoire was profiled, and TCRdb retains in-frame clones only, with some absent. This sample has roughly 2,500,000 clones; 93% occur once, and the top ten carry 0.36%. The record originates from a study of shared clonotypes between healthy human individuals. Study outcomes and limitations: For sorted subsets, rarefaction showed incomplete sequencing despite large depth. Sampling included only blood; tissue repertoires likely differ. An anticipated effect of sequencing depth on clonotype sharing among donors was recognized.

From CD4+ cells came CD45RA+ naive and CD45RA-negative memory subsets. The V and J ends lost 4 bases and 7 bases respectively, with 18 bases between them. The CDR3 length is 14 residues. CDR1 SGHRS and CDR2 YFSETQ come from the germline V gene. The sequence was obtained from a man aged 18-30 years in good health. Some clones in this sample may be carry-over from other donors' samples. This chain uses TRBV5-1 with TRBJ2-7; no clear D gene. Specimen: naive CD4+ T cells from PBMCs. Indicated subset: CD45RA+ positively selected. The CDR3 sequence: CASSAPAPPWEQYF. The CDR3 nucleotides read TGCGCCAGCAGCGCACCGGCCCCCCCTTGGGAGCAGTACTTC.